Below, one T cell receptor (beta chain) is given with its context. Generated by immunoSEQ multiplex PCR, the TCRdb table keeps only in-frame clones and is missing some. The sample has about 61,000 clones, about 87% seen once; the top ten hold 0.8% to 0.9%. These data originate in a study of T cell changes during pregnancy in multiple sclerosis. V was clipped by 7 bases and J by 6 bases, with 18 bases between them. This CDR3 is 15 amino acids long. Germline CDR1 MNHNS, CDR2 SASEGT. The source material was peripheral blood, sampled in the first trimester of pregnancy. The V call is TRBV6-1, the J call TRBJ1-4, with D perhaps TRBD1 (5 bases). This receptor was identified in a female donor in good health, enrolled as a control in a pregnancy study. The CDR3 nucleotides are TGTGCCAGCATATACAGGAGCAGATCAGATGAAAAACTGTTTTTT. As protein: CASIYRSRSDEKLFF.